This T cell receptor (beta chain) was captured in a study of T cells of healthy individuals. This CDR3 has 17 amino acids. The V gene's germline CDR1 is MGHRA and CDR2 YSYEKL. Trimming removed 0 bases from V and 3 bases from J, with 16 bases in between. TCRdb processed the 5' RACE reads anew with MiXCR; each CDR3 protein has one entry. The sample includes fewer than 75,000 distinct CDR3 sequences, roughly 16% of them seen just once. The origin of this receptor is a human donor in good health. The chain couples TRBV4-1 to TRBJ2-3; no reliable D call. In DNA, the CDR3 is TGCGCCAGCAGCCAAGATAGAGGCTCACTATTGACAGATACGCAGTATTTT. It yields the protein CASSQDRGSLLTDTQYF.